These 21 T cell receptor beta chains were sequenced from one sample in a study of Graves' ophthalmopathy and Graves' hyperthyroidism. RNA transcripts provided the template for amplifying TCR beta CDR3 regions. RT-PCR with HTBI primers came first, then second-round multiplex PCR. In TCRdb, the multiplex PCR reads were re-called with MiXCR into one record per CDR3 protein. The sample consists of about 390,000 distinct CDR3 sequences, about 16% of them appearing once. The sample was peripheral blood. The source of these receptors is a young woman with stable Graves' hyperthyroidism.

The sample holds many counts of this clonotype. The gene calls are TRBV5-1 and TRBJ2-5; no firm D call. CDR3 length: 14 residues. V lost 0 bases, J lost 1 base, and 7 bases lay in between. The germline CDR1 and CDR2 sequences are SGHRS and YFSETQ. In DNA form, the CDR3 reads TGCGCCAGCAGCTTGGTTGGATTCCAAGAGACCCAGTACTTC. This gives the protein CASSLVGFQETQYF.

This clonotype was detected ten times or more. V gene TRBV6-2 or TRBV6-3 combines with J gene TRBJ1-5, with 8 bases matching TRBD1. Per the germline V gene, CDR1 is MNHEY and CDR2 is SVGEGT. The CDR3 spans 16 residues. V dropped 3 bases and J dropped 6; count of bases not matched to a gene: 10. CDR3 DNA sequence: TGTGCCAGCAGTTATGCGGGAGGACAGGGAGGTCAGCCCCAGCATTTT. This codes for CASSYAGGQGGQPQHF.

This clonotype was picked up many times. The V call is TRBV12-3 or TRBV12-4, the J call TRBJ1-5; D remains unclear. The V end was cut by 7 bases, the J end by 5 bases, with 15 bases between. The CDR3 is made up of 14 amino acids. DNA for the CDR3: TGTGCCAGCACCTTTAGTTCGCCCTATCAGCCCCAGCATTTT. As protein: CASTFSSPYQPQHF.

This clonotype was seen a handful of times. This rearrangement joins TRBV6-1 to TRBJ2-5; 7 bases match TRBD1. Germline V gene sequence: CDR1 MNHNS, CDR2 SASEGT. The CDR3 extends over 13 amino acids. Losses at the gene ends were 10 bases for V and 1 base for J; bases not matched to a gene: 6. Here the CDR3 DNA reads TGTGCCACAGGGACAGAAATCCAAGAGACCCAGTACTTC. Its translation is CATGTEIQETQYF.

This clonotype was picked up many times. The J gene is TRBJ2-7, the V gene TRBV20-1; the D is unclear. Trimming removed 1 base from V and 11 bases from J, with 12 bases in between. CDR1 and CDR2 (germline): DFQATT, SNEGSKA (reference sequence). The CDR3 totals 11 residues. In nucleotides, the CDR3 is TGCAGTGCTAGAGTCCTGGCTAAGGAGTACTTC. Translating it yields CSARVLAKEYF.

In its sample, this clonotype was seen a few times. This chain links TRBV11-2 with TRBJ2-2, with D perhaps being TRBD1 or TRBD2 (6 bases each). This CDR3 is built from 17 residues. CDR1 is SGHAT, CDR2 FQNNGV, per germline. V was cut by 5 bases and J by 6 bases, with 22 bases left in between. This CDR3 reads CASSPRGGLITAGELFF. The CDR3 nucleotides are TGTGCCAGCAGCCCTCGAGGGGGGCTTATTACAGCCGGGGAGCTGTTTTTT.

The chain couples TRBV11-2 to TRBJ2-7; TRBD1 might be the D (6 bases). Germline V CDR1 and CDR2: SGHAT, FQNNGV. CDR3 size: 14 residues. Trimming cost V 5 bases and J 6 bases, with 17 bases left between them. CDR3 amino acids: CASSQTGPPSEQYF. CDR3 nucleotide sequence: TGTGCCAGCAGCCAAACAGGGCCCCCCTCCGAGCAGTACTTC.

This clonotype appeared many times. As DNA, the CDR3 is TGCAGTGCTAGACAGGACTATAGCAATCAGCCCCAGCATTTT. Amino acids: CSARQDYSNQPQHF. The chain combines TRBV20-1 with TRBJ1-5; no clear D. V was clipped by 2 bases and J by 0 bases, with 8 bases between them. Germline values: CDR1 DFQATT, CDR2 SNEGSKA (reference sequence). The CDR3 runs 14 residues.

This clonotype showed up many times. In DNA form, the CDR3 reads TGCGCCAGCAGCTTGGTGGGCAGGGCCAATTTTAATTCACCCCTCCACTTT. Amino acids: CASSLVGRANFNSPLHF. V and J are TRBV5-1 and TRBJ1-6; maybe TRBD1 (5 bases). Trimming pared 0 bases from V and 6 bases from J, leaving 16 bases between. The CDR3 loop spans 17 amino acids. The germline CDR1 and CDR2 sequences are SGHRS and YFSETQ. Full variable domain (rest looked up from reference TRBV5-1 and TRBJ1-6): KAGVTQTPRYLIKTRGQQVTLSCSPISGHRSVSWYQQTPGQGLQFLFEYFSETQRNKGNFPGRFSGRQFSNSRSEMNVSTLELGDSALYLCASSLVGRANFNSPLHFGNGTRLTVT.

This clonotype showed up many times. CDR3 amino acids: CASSFIGGRIITEAFF. The CDR3 nucleotides are TGCGCCAGCAGCTTCATCGGGGGGCGAATTATCACTGAAGCTTTCTTT. V usage is TRBV5-1 and J usage is TRBJ1-1, with D possibly being TRBD1 (6 bases). The germline V gene has CDR1 SGHRS and CDR2 YFSETQ. Trimming removed 2 bases at V and 4 bases at J, with 18 bases between. There are 16 residues in the CDR3. Using reference TRBV5-1 and TRBJ1-1 for the parts outside the CDR3, the full variable domain is KAGVTQTPRYLIKTRGQQVTLSCSPISGHRSVSWYQQTPGQGLQFLFEYFSETQRNKGNFPGRFSGRQFSNSRSEMNVSTLELGDSALYLCASSFIGGRIITEAFFGQGTRLTVV.

This clonotype has more than one count but fewer than ten. The chain recombines TRBV19 with TRBJ2-7, with 9 bases aligning to TRBD1. The CDR3 runs to 16 residues. The germline CDR1 and CDR2 sequences are LNHDA and SQIVND (reference sequence). Losses at the gene ends were 4 bases for V and 2 bases for J; bases not matched to a gene: 9. In nucleotides, the CDR3 is TGTGCCAGTAGTAGGGGGCCTGGGACAGGGCCCTACGAGCAGTACTTC. Translation gives CASSRGPGTGPYEQYF.

This clonotype was seen more than once but under ten times. The rearrangement uses TRBV11-1 and TRBJ2-5; TRBD1 aligns across 7 bases. With V trimmed by 4 bases and J by 4 bases, 6 bases remained unmatched. The CDR3 consists of 14 residues. Germline V gene lookup returns CDR1 SGHAT and CDR2 FQDESV (reference sequence). The CDR3 spells CASSSTDRAETQYF. The CDR3 DNA reads TGTGCCAGCAGCTCCACAGACAGGGCAGAGACCCAGTACTTC.

This clonotype was observed at least ten times. The chain carries TRBV7-2 and TRBJ1-1, with no clear D. CDR3 length equals 15 residues. With 1 base removed from V and 2 bases from J, the gap between germline ends came to 11 bases. The germline V gene encodes CDR1 SGHTA and CDR2 FQGNSA. In DNA form, the CDR3 reads TGTGCCAGCAGCTTAGTTTTGCCCCTAAACACTGAAGCTTTCTTT. Amino acids: CASSLVLPLNTEAFF.

This clonotype was observed a few times. The chain carries TRBV18 and TRBJ1-5, with unresolved D. The germline V gene has CDR1 KGHSH and CDR2 LQKENI. The CDR3 covers 14 residues. The V gene lost 2 bases and the J gene lost 3 bases, with 8 bases spanning the gap. The CDR3 region has the DNA TGTGCCAGCTCACCAGGTTCAGACAATCAGCCCCAGCATTTT. Translation gives CASSPGSDNQPQHF.

Ten or more counts support this clonotype. The gene calls are TRBV12-3 or TRBV12-4 and TRBJ1-5, with D unclear. V lost 2 bases to trimming and J lost 6 bases, with 2 bases between them. The CDR3 contains 11 residues. CDR3 in DNA: TGTGCCAGCAGTTTAAGTCAGCCCCAGCATTTT. Amino acid sequence: CASSLSQPQHF.

V and J are TRBV19 and TRBJ2-2; 8 bases fit TRBD2. CDR3 length: 15 residues. Germline loops: CDR1 LNHDA, CDR2 SQIVND (reference sequence). Unmatched junction bases numbered 8, after V lost 7 bases and J lost 4 bases. The CDR3 DNA follows: TGTGCCAGTACCCCGGGGGGGCGCGGCACCGGGGAGCTGTTTTTT. Its protein is CASTPGGRGTGELFF.

This clonotype has a count of ten or more. The chain couples TRBV7-9 to TRBJ1-2; no clear D. The V end lost 0 bases, the J end lost 7 bases, and 9 bases lay between the germline ends. Germline V gene sequence: CDR1 SEHNR, CDR2 FQNEAQ (reference sequence). The CDR3 has 13 residues. CDR3 sequence: CASSLARAAGYTF. The CDR3 region has the DNA TGTGCCAGCAGCTTAGCAAGGGCGGCTGGCTACACCTTC.

This clonotype was seen ten or more times. This sequence joins TRBV20-1 and TRBJ1-1; D may be TRBD1 (5 bases). The CDR3 runs to 13 residues. Germline V gene data show CDR1 as DFQATT and CDR2 as SNEGSKA (reference sequence). Trimming stripped 3 bases from V and 5 bases from J, with 13 bases between. The CDR3 DNA sequence: TGCAGTGCTAGTGCTCCCGAGGGGACTGAAGCTTTCTTT. It yields the protein CSASAPEGTEAFF.

This clonotype was counted ten times or more. This chain connects TRBV11-3 to TRBJ1-1; D not resolved. The germline V and J ends were trimmed by 1 base and 0 bases, with 6 bases remaining between them. This CDR3 has 14 residues. Germline V gives CDR1 SGHNT, CDR2 YENEEA. In DNA form, the CDR3 reads TGTGCCAGCAGCTTAGGGGCAGTGAACACTGAAGCTTTCTTT. Protein: CASSLGAVNTEAFF.

Ten or more counts support this clonotype. The rearrangement uses TRBV18 and TRBJ2-2, with D unclear. Germline lookup yields CDR1 KGHSH and CDR2 LQKENI. This CDR3 has 14 residues. V dropped 3 bases and J dropped 6 bases, with 11 bases sitting between them. CDR3 nucleotides: TGTGCCAGCTCACCTCAGGTTGGGCCCGGGGAGCTGTTTTTT. It translates to CASSPQVGPGELFF.

The chain employs TRBV2 and TRBJ1-5; TRBD1 aligns across 7 bases. With 4 bases clipped from V and 1 base from J, the junction kept 7 bases outside the gene matches. Germline V lookup: CDR1 SNHLY, CDR2 FYNNEI. This CDR3 spans 16 amino acids. CDR3 protein: CASSGGRGKSNQPQHF. The CDR3 nucleotides read TGTGCCAGCAGTGGGGGCAGGGGGAAGAGCAATCAGCCCCAGCATTTT. Using reference TRBV2 and TRBJ1-5 for the parts outside the CDR3, the full variable domain is EPEVTQTPSHQVTQMGQEVILRCVPISNHLYFYWYRQILGQKVEFLVSFYNNEISEKSEIFDDQFSVERPDGSNFTLKIRSTKLEDSAMYFCASSGGRGKSNQPQHFGDGTRLSIL.